Shown below are 2 T cell receptor gamma chains from a single sample sequenced in a study of γδ T cells in repeated Plasmodium falciparum infection. TCRdb re-identified clones in the multiplex PCR reads via CATT. The sample consists of approximately 30,000 gamma-chain clones, approximately 1.5% of them appearing once. Bulk repertoires came from Vgamma9/Vdelta2+ or Vdelta2-negative gammadelta T cells flow-sorted from PBMC. Sequenced sample: gamma-delta T cells from blood. The receptors shown here come from a pool of human donors (malaria-infected and uninfected, not separated).

This clone was detected ten times or more. A read error is the likely source, as a far larger clone sits one nucleotide away. Other DNA sequences from this sample encode an identical CDR3 as well. J is TRGJ1 or TRGJ2 and V is TRGV2. With 1 base clipped from V and 0 bases from J, the junction kept 9 bases outside the gene matches. Germline CDR1 is EGSNGY and CDR2 is YDSYNSKV. The CDR3 is made up of 16 amino acids. In nucleotides, the CDR3 is TGTGCCACCTGGGACGGTATCCTTCCGAATTATTATAAGAAACTCTTT. Its translation is CATWDGILPNYYKKLF.

Many counts were recorded for this clone. The translation of this DNA and the TCRdb protein of a much larger clone differ at residue 5, probably owing to a read error; the protein shown here is translated from the DNA. Distinct nucleotide sequences in the sample also encode this CDR3. This chain connects TRGV9 to TRGJP1. As TCRdb names no J gene, one was assigned here on the basis of a DNA match to germline. Per the germline V gene, CDR1 is GITISATS and CDR2 is ISYDGTV (reference sequence). Trimming cost V 5 bases and J 0 bases; bases outside gene matches: 6. The CDR3 is made up of 15 amino acids. For the CDR3, the DNA is TGTGCCTTGTGGGGGGCCTATACCACTGGTTGGTTCAAGATATTT. It yields the protein CALWGAYTTGWFKIF.